This TCR beta chain was retrieved from a study of blood T cell dynamics during melanoma immunotherapy. Study details: Patients with metastatic melanoma got pembrolizumab or nivolumab-ipilimumab as first-line care. Study observations and caveats: Clones driving repertoire changes may be melanoma-specific or general immune activation. Unlike progressors, later disease-control patients had W3 repertoires gaining clonality or diversity.

The assay was immunoSEQ multiplex PCR, and TCRdb's table has in-frame clones only and misses some. The repertoire holds about 7,000 clones, more than 75% seen once, with roughly a third in the top ten. Described time point: week 3, after first cycle of checkpoint inhibitor. Response was assessed by RECIST 1.1 at 12 weeks, except a couple of rapid progressors. Remarks on this clone: Its specificity is not known.

Losses at the gene ends were 5 bases for V and 4 bases for J; bases not matched to a gene: 5. Per the germline V gene, CDR1 is SGHTA and CDR2 is FQGNSA. The CDR3 extends over 14 amino acids. The chain uses TRBV7-2 and TRBJ1-1, with 9 bases identical to TRBD1. The TCR comes from a human donor with melanoma. Some clones in this sample may be carry-over from other donors' samples. Sequenced here: blood, sampled from a patient treated with checkpoint blockade. The CDR3 loop is CASSIQGAGTEAFF. Written as DNA, the CDR3 is TGTGCCAGCAGCATACAGGGGGCAGGCACTGAAGCTTTCTTT.